Each of the 24 T cell receptor beta chains below was sequenced from the same sample in a study of blood T cell repertoires in COVID-19 (dated by TCRdb to the early 2020s). The library was produced with the immunoSEQ multiplex PCR assay. Not all clones reach the TCRdb copy of this immuneACCESS table, which keeps in-frame sequences only. Checked studies attribute under half of the gap to unresolved V genes and leave the rest unexplained. The sample table lists over 100,000 clones, 80% to 85% of them with a count of one. The ten largest account for 7.9% of the sample. The sequenced sample consisted of peripheral blood. The receptors originated from a man in his 70s with acute or convalescent COVID-19.

The chain is built from TRBV14 and TRBJ1-5, with 8 bases aligning to TRBD1. The trim removed 5 bases at V and 0 bases at J, leaving 9 bases unmatched. Germline V lookup: CDR1 SGHDN, CDR2 FVKESK. The CDR3 runs 17 residues. This CDR3 reads CASSNGQGFYSNQPQHF. The CDR3 region has the DNA TGTGCCAGCAGCAATGGACAGGGATTTTATAGCAATCAGCCCCAGCATTTT.

The chain employs TRBV2 and TRBJ2-3, with 16 bases matching TRBD2. This CDR3 spans 18 amino acids. Germline values: CDR1 SNHLY, CDR2 FYNNEI. Germline trimming cut 7 bases from V and 9 bases from J; bases unmatched to any gene: 16. CDR3 protein: CASTRGGLAGGPYKTQYF. In DNA, the CDR3 is TGTGCCAGCACCCGGGGGGGACTAGCGGGAGGGCCGTACAAGACGCAGTATTTT.

The J gene is TRBJ2-3, the V gene TRBV19, with 7 bases aligning to TRBD1. The CDR3 sequence is 14 residues long. The junction had 4 bases not matched to a gene; V was cut back by 6 bases and J by 1 base. Germline lookup yields CDR1 LNHDA and CDR2 SQIVND (reference sequence). The CDR3 nucleotides are TGTGCCAGTAGATATACAGGGGGCACAGATACGCAGTATTTT. This encodes CASRYTGGTDTQYF.

The V and J genes are TRBV9 and TRBJ1-6, with 9 positions matching TRBD1. This CDR3 has 16 residues. Trimming took 3 bases from V and 6 from J; bases not matched to a gene: 7. Looked up from germline, CDR1 is SGDLS and CDR2 is YYNGEE. CDR3 loop: CASSGTGGAGNSPLHF. DNA of the CDR3: TGTGCCAGCAGCGGTACAGGGGGCGCGGGTAATTCACCCCTCCACTTT.

This clone was seen a handful of times. J is TRBJ1-5 and V is TRBV2; 8 positions agree with TRBD1. The CDR3 is made up of 15 amino acids. Germline CDR1 reads SNHLY; CDR2 reads FYNNEI. The V segment lost 4 bases and the J segment 3 bases; nucleotides outside the gene matches: 5. CDR3 in amino acids: CASSVGQGNNQPQHF. CDR3 coding DNA: TGTGCCAGCAGTGTAGGACAGGGAAACAATCAGCCCCAGCATTTT.

V and J are TRBV28 and TRBJ1-6, with 7 bases identical to TRBD1. The germline CDR1 and CDR2 sequences are MDHEN and SYDVKM. V gave up 5 bases and J gave up 6 bases; unmatched junction bases: 7. The length of the CDR3 is 15 residues. CDR3 in amino acids: CASSPFDRANSPLHF. The CDR3 region has the DNA TGTGCCAGCAGTCCCTTCGACAGGGCTAATTCACCCCTCCACTTT.

This clone appeared a single time. The chain uses TRBV9 and TRBJ1-4; 10 positions match TRBD1. This CDR3 comprises 14 residues. CDR1 and CDR2 (germline): SGDLS, YYNGEE. V lost 3 bases and J lost 8; bases outside the gene matches: 4. The CDR3 coding sequence is TGTGCCAGCAGCGCGGGGACAGGGGTCGAAAAACTGTTTTTT. It specifies CASSAGTGVEKLFF.

The chain links TRBV19 to TRBJ2-5; 8 nucleotides align to TRBD1. CDR3 length: 14 residues. V dropped 1 base and J dropped 5; count of bases not matched to a gene: 3. In germline, CDR1 is LNHDA, CDR2 SQIVND (reference sequence). CDR3 in amino acids: CASSIGGTGETQYF. CDR3 DNA sequence: TGTGCCAGTAGTATAGGGGGGACAGGTGAGACCCAGTACTTC.

This clone occurred once. The genes are TRBV6-1 and TRBJ1-5; 10 positions match TRBD1. Looked up from germline, CDR1 is MNHNS and CDR2 is SASEGT. The CDR3 runs 15 residues. J lost 6 bases, V lost 2 bases, and 4 bases had no gene match. The chain's CDR3 is CASSEIGQGGQPQHF. CDR3 nucleotides: TGTGCCAGCAGTGAAATCGGACAGGGGGGTCAGCCCCAGCATTTT.

J is TRBJ2-1 and V is TRBV30; possibly TRBD2 for D (6 bases). CDR1 is GTSNPN and CDR2 is SVGIG in the germline V gene (reference sequence). With 4 bases removed from V and 5 bases from J, the gap between germline ends came to 12 bases. CDR3 size: 13 residues. As DNA, the CDR3 is TGTGCCTGGATGCGACGGGGGAACAATGAGCAGTTCTTC. Protein: CAWMRRGNNEQFF.

The chain recombines TRBV29-1 with TRBJ1-4, with TRBD1 identical over 8 bases. V shed 5 bases, J shed 8 bases, and the junction held 7 bases outside the gene matches. The germline V gene has CDR1 SQVTM and CDR2 ANQGSEA. The CDR3 has 13 residues. The CDR3, as DNA: TGCAGCGTTTCCGGGACAGGTCTCGAAAAACTGTTTTTT. This codes for CSVSGTGLEKLFF.

The chain joins TRBV7-2 to TRBJ1-6, with no clear D. The germline V and J ends were trimmed by 2 bases and 10 bases, with 9 bases remaining between them. The germline V gene has CDR1 SGHTA and CDR2 FQGNSA. The CDR3 is 13 residues long. Here the CDR3 DNA reads TGTGCCAGCAGCTTATATCAGAGGTCACCCCTCCACTTT. Translating it yields CASSLYQRSPLHF.

This clone has only one observation. This chain joins TRBV3-1 (or the pseudogene TRBV3-2) and TRBJ2-1; 7 bases fit TRBD2. After removal of 4 bases from V and 1 base from J, the junction contained 10 bases not matched to a gene. The V gene's germline CDR1 is LGHDT and CDR2 YNNKEL (reference sequence). This CDR3 contains 17 residues. In DNA form, the CDR3 reads TGTGCCAGCAGCCCATTCCTTGGGGGGGGGTCCTACAATGAGCAGTTCTTC. It encodes CASSPFLGGGSYNEQFF.

The chain uses TRBV5-1 and TRBJ1-4; 7 bases fit TRBD1. Looked up from germline, CDR1 is SGHRS and CDR2 is YFSETQ. The CDR3 contains 15 residues. V shed 5 bases and J 0 bases; nucleotides not matched to a gene: 4. The CDR3 nucleotides read TGCGCCAGCAGTAGCCAGGGGGCAACTAATGAAAAACTGTTTTTT. It encodes CASSSQGATNEKLFF.

This clone showed up just once. The V and J genes are TRBV5-1 and TRBJ1-2; 8 positions agree with TRBD1. There are 13 residues in the CDR3. J gave up 7 bases and V 0 bases, and 2 bases lay outside the gene matches. Germline values: CDR1 SGHRS, CDR2 YFSETQ. CDR3 in amino acids: CASSLDRGGGYTF. For the CDR3, the DNA is TGCGCCAGCAGCTTGGACAGGGGGGGTGGCTACACCTTC.

The chain recombines TRBV6-5 with TRBJ2-2, with 8 positions matching TRBD2. Trimming removed 7 bases from V and 6 bases from J; junction bases left unmatched: 10. CDR3 length: 15 residues. Germline values: CDR1 MNHEY, CDR2 SVGAGI. DNA for the CDR3: TGTGCCAGCAAATCGGCCCGGGGGGGATCCGGGGAGCTGTTTTTT. This encodes CASKSARGGSGELFF.

V is TRBV28 and J is TRBJ1-2; 7 bases align to TRBD1. The CDR3 is 14 residues long. V was clipped by 3 bases and J by 8 bases; unmatched bases: 9. The germline V gene has CDR1 MDHEN and CDR2 SYDVKM. CDR3 DNA: TGTGCCAGCAGTTTCATAACAGGGGAGTCAGGCTACACCTTC. Translated, it gives CASSFITGESGYTF.

This clone was counted once. This rearrangement joins TRBV11-3 to TRBJ2-7, with TRBD1 identical over 7 bases. V was pared by 5 bases and J by 0 bases, with 4 bases of the junction left unmatched. Germline V gene lookup returns CDR1 SGHNT and CDR2 YENEEA. CDR3 length equals 14 residues. CDR3 coding DNA: TGTGCCAGCAGCCGACAGGGTGGCTCCTACGAGCAGTACTTC. Translated, it gives CASSRQGGSYEQYF.

The V gene is TRBV7-8, the J gene TRBJ1-2; D uncertain. From germline, CDR1 is SGHVS and CDR2 FQNEAQ. The CDR3 covers 13 residues. Trimming took off 5 bases at V and 4 bases at J, with 11 bases between the two ends. CDR3 DNA sequence: TGTGCCAGCAGCCAGTCTTTCGGCTATGGCTACACCTTC. Its protein is CASSQSFGYGYTF.

The gene calls are TRBV27 and TRBJ2-5; possible D gene TRBD2, 6 bases. The V gene's germline CDR1 is MNHEY and CDR2 SMNVEV (reference sequence). The CDR3 runs 14 residues. Trimming removed 4 bases at V and 11 bases at J, with 20 bases between. Written as DNA, the CDR3 is TGTGCCAGCAGTTCATCCGGGACTCCACTCACTCAGTACTTC. Translation: CASSSSGTPLTQYF.

This sequence joins TRBV3-1 (or the pseudogene TRBV3-2) and TRBJ2-6; 10 bases align to TRBD2. The CDR3 length is 20 residues. Germline V gives CDR1 LGHDT, CDR2 YNNKEL (reference sequence). Unmatched junction bases numbered 12, after V lost 0 bases and J lost 4 bases. CDR3 coding DNA: TGTGCCAGCAGCCAAGATCGAGCTTATAGCGGGAGGTCAGGGGCCAACGTCCTGACTTTC. Protein product: CASSQDRAYSGRSGANVLTF.

This chain joins TRBV28 and TRBJ1-1; D remains ambiguous. Looked up from germline, CDR1 is MDHEN and CDR2 is SYDVKM. The V gene lost 2 bases and the J gene lost 1 base, with 8 bases spanning the gap. The CDR3 contains 14 residues. CDR3 sequence reads: CASSLQQPNTEAFF. CDR3 nucleotides: TGTGCCAGCAGTTTACAACAACCGAACACTGAAGCTTTCTTT.

V is TRBV19 and J is TRBJ1-1, with TRBD1 matching over 9 bases. Per the germline V gene, CDR1 is LNHDA and CDR2 is SQIVND (reference sequence). V gave up 5 bases and J gave up 8 bases; unmatched junction bases: 9. The CDR3 consists of 14 residues. CDR3 sequence (DNA): TGTGCCAGTAGTCAATTAGGACAGGGGAGCGAAGCTTTCTTT. As protein: CASSQLGQGSEAFF.

The CDR3 DNA is TGTGCCAGCAGTTACAGGGGGGGCAGCAATCAGCCCCAGCATTTT. Translating gives CASSYRGGSNQPQHF. This chain uses TRBV28 with TRBJ1-5; 8 bases fit TRBD1. Germline V lookup: CDR1 MDHEN, CDR2 SYDVKM. The V and J ends lost 4 bases and 1 base, in that order; junction bases with no gene match: 3. This CDR3 is 15 amino acids long. Combining the CDR3 with reference TRBV28 and TRBJ1-5 gives the whole variable domain DVKVTQSSRYLVKRTGEKVFLECVQDMDHENMFWYRQDPGLGLRLIYFSYDVKMKEKGDIPEGYSVSREKKERFSLILESASTNQTSMYLCASSYRGGSNQPQHFGDGTRLSIL.